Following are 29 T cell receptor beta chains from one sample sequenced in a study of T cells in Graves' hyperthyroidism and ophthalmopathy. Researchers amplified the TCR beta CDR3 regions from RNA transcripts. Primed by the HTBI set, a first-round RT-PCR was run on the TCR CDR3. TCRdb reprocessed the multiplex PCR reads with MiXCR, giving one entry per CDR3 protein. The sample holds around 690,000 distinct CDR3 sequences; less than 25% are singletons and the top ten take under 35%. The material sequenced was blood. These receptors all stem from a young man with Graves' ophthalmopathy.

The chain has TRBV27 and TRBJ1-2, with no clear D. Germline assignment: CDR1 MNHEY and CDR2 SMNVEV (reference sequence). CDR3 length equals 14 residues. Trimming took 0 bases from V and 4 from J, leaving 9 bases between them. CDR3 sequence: CASSLSPGGYGYTF. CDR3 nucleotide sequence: TGTGCCAGCAGTTTATCGCCAGGCGGCTATGGCTACACCTTC.

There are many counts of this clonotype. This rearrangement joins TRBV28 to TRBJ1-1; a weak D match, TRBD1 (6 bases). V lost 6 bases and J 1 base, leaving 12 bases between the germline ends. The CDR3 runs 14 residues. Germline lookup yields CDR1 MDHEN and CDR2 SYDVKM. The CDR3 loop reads CASRQLTGNTEAFF. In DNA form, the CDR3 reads TGTGCCAGCAGACAACTGACAGGGAACACTGAAGCTTTCTTT.

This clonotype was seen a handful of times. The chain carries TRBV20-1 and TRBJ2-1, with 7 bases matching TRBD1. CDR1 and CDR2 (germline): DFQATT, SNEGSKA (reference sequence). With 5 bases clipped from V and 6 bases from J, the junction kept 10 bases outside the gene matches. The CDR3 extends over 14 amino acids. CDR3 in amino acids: CSARDREGLNEQFF. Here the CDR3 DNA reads TGCAGTGCTCGGGACAGAGAAGGTCTCAATGAGCAGTTCTTC.

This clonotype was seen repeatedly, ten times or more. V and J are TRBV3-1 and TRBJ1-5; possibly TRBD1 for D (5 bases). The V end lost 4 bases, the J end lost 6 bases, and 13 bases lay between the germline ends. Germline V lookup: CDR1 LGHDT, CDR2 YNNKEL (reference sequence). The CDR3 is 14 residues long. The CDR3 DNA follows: TGTGCCAGCAGCCTATCCGGGGACGGTCAGCCCCAGCATTTT. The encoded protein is CASSLSGDGQPQHF.

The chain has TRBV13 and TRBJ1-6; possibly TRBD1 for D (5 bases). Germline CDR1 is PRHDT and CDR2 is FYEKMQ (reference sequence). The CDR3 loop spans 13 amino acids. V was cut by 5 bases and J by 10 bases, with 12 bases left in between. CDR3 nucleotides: TGTGCCAGCAGCGAAAGTGGGGACTCACCCCTCCACTTT. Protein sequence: CASSESGDSPLHF.

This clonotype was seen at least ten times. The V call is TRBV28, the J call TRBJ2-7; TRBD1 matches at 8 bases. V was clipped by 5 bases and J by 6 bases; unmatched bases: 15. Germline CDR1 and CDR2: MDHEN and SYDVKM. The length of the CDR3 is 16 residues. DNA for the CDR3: TGTGCCAGCAGTCTGGGCGGCGGGACAGGTAGAGGCGAGCAGTACTTC. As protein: CASSLGGGTGRGEQYF.

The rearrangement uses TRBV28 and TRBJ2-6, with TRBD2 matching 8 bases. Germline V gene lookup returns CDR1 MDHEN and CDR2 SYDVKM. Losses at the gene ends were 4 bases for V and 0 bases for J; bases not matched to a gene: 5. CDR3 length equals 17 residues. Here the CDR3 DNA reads TGTGCCAGCAGTTATGGTAGCGGGATCTCTGGGGCCAACGTCCTGACTTTC. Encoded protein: CASSYGSGISGANVLTF.

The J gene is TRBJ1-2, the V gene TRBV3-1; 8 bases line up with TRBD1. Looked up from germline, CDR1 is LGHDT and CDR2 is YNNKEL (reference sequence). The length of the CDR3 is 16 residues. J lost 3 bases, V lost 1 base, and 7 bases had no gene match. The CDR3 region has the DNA TGTGCCAGCAGCCAAGTAGGCAGGGGGCTTTACTATGGCTACACCTTC. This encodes CASSQVGRGLYYGYTF.

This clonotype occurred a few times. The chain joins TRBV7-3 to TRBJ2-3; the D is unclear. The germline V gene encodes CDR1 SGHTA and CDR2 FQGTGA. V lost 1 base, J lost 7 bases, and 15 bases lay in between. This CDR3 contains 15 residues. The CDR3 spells CASSLRPDPDYTQYF. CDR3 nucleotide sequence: TGTGCCAGCAGCTTAAGGCCAGATCCCGACTATACGCAGTATTTT.

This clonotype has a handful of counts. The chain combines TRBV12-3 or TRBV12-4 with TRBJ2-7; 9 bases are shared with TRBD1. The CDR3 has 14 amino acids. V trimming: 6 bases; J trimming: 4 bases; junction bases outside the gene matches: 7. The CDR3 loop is CASRGTGTGYEQYF. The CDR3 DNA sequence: TGTGCCAGCAGGGGGACAGGGACGGGATACGAGCAGTACTTC.

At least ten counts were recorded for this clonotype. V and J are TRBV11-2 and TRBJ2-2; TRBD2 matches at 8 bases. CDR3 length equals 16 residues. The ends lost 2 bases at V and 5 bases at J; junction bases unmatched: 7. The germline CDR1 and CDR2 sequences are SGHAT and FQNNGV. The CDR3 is CASSLSSGRTTGELFF. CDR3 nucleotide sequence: TGTGCCAGCAGCTTATCGAGCGGGAGAACGACCGGGGAGCTGTTTTTT. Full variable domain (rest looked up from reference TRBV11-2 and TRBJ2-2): EAGVAQSPRYKIIEKRQSVAFWCNPISGHATLYWYQQILGQGPKLLIQFQNNGVVDDSQLPKDRFSAERLKGVDSTLKIQPAKLEDSAVYLCASSLSSGRTTGELFFGEGSRLTVL.

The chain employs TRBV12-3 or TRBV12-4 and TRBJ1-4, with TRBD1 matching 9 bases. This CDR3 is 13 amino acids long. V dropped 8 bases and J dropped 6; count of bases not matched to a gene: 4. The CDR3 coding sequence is TGTGCCAGCCAGGGACAGGGTCATGAAAAACTGTTTTTT. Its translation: CASQGQGHEKLFF.

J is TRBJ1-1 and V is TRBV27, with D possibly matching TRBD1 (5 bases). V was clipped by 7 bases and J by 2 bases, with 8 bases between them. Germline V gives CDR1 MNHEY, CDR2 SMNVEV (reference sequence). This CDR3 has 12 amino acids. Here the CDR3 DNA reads TGTGCCAGCACCGACAGAAACACTGAAGCTTTCTTT. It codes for CASTDRNTEAFF.

Written as DNA, the CDR3 is TGCGCCAGCAGCTTGGACATAGGGGCAGGTGAGCAGTTCTTC. Translation gives CASSLDIGAGEQFF. The chain couples TRBV5-1 to TRBJ2-1, with D perhaps TRBD1 (5 bases). The V end was cut by 0 bases, the J end by 9 bases, with 13 bases between. In germline, CDR1 is SGHRS, CDR2 YFSETQ. The CDR3 is 14 residues long.

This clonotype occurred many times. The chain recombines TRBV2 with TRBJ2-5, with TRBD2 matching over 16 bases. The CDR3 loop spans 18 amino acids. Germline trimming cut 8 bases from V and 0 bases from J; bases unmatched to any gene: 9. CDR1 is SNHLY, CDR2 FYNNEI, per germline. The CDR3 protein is CASAGLAGGVEYQETQYF. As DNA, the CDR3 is TGTGCCAGCGCGGGACTAGCGGGAGGGGTTGAGTACCAAGAGACCCAGTACTTC.

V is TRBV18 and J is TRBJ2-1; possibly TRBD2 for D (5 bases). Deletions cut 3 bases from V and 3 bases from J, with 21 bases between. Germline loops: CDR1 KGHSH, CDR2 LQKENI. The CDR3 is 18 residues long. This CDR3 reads CASSPSSIVGERYNEQFF. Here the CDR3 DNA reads TGTGCCAGCTCACCTTCGAGCATAGTGGGAGAACGCTACAATGAGCAGTTCTTC.

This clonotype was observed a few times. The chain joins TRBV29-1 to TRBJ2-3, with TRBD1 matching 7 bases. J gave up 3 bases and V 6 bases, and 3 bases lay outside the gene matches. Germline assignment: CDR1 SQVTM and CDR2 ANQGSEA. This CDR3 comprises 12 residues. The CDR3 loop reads CSVTGATDTQYF. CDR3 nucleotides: TGCAGCGTCACAGGGGCGACAGATACGCAGTATTTT.

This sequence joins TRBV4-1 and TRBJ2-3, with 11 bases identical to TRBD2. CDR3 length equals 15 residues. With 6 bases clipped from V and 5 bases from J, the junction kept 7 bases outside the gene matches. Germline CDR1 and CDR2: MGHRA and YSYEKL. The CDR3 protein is CASRRLAGNGDTQYF. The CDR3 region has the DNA TGCGCCAGCAGACGACTAGCGGGAAACGGAGATACGCAGTATTTT.

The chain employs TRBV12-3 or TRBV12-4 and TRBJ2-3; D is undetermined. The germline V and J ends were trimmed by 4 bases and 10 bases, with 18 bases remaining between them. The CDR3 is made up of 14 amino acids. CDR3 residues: CASSSALSPVAQYF. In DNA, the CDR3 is TGTGCCAGCAGTTCCGCCCTTAGCCCTGTGGCGCAGTATTTT.

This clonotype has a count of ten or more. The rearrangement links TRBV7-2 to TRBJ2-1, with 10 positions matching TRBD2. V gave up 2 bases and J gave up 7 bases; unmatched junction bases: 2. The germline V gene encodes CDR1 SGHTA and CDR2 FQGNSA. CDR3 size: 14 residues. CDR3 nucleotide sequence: TGTGCCAGCAGCTTACTACTAGCGGGAAATGAGCAGTTCTTC. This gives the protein CASSLLLAGNEQFF.

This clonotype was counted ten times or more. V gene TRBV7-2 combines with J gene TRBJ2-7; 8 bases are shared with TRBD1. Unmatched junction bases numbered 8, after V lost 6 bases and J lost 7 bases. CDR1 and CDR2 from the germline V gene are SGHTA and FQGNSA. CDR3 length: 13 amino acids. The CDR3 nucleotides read TGTGCCAGCAGAGGGACAGGCTTTCGGGAGCAGTACTTC. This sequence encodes CASRGTGFREQYF.

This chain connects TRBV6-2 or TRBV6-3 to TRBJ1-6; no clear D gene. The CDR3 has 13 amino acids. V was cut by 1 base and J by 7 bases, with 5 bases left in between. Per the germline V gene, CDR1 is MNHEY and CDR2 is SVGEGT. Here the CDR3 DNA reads TGTGCCAGCAGTTACTTCAGGAATTCACCCCTCCACTTT. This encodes CASSYFRNSPLHF.

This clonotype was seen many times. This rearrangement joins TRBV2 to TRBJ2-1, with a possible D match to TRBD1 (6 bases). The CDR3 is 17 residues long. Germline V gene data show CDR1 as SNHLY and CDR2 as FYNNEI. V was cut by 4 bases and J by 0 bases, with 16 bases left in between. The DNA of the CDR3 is TGTGCCAGCAGTGCGCCGGGACACTTATCCTCCTACAATGAGCAGTTCTTC. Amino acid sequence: CASSAPGHLSSYNEQFF.

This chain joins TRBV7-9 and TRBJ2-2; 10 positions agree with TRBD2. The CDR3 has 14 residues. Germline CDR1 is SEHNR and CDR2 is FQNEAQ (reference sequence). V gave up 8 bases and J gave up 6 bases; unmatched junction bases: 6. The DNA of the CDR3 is TGTGCCAGCTTGACAGCGGGGGGGCCCGGGGAGCTGTTTTTT. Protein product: CASLTAGGPGELFF.

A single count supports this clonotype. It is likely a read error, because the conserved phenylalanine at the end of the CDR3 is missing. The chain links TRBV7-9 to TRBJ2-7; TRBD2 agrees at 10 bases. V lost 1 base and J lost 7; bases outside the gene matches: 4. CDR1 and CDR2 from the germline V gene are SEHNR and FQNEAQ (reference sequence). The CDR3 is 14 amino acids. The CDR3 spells CASSLELAGQEQYL. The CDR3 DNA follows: TGTGCCAGCAGCTTAGAACTAGCGGGACAGGAGCAGTACCTC.

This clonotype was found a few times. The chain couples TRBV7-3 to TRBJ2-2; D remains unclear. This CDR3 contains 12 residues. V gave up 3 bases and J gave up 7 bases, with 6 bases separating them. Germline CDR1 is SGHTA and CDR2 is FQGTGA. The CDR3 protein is CASSLYRGELFF. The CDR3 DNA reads TGTGCCAGCAGCTTGTATCGCGGGGAGCTGTTTTTT. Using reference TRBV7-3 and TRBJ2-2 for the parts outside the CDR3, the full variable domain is GAGVSQTPSNKVTEKGKYVELRCDPISGHTALYWYRQSLGQGPEFLIYFQGTGAADDSGLPNDRFFAVRPEGSVSTLKIQRTERGDSAVYLCASSLYRGELFFGEGSRLTVL.

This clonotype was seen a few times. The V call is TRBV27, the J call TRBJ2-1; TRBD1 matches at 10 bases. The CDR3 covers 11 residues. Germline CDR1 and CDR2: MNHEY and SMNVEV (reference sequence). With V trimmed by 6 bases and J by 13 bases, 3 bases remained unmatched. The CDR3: CASSSTGGQFF. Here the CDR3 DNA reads TGTGCCAGCAGCTCGACAGGGGGCCAGTTCTTC.

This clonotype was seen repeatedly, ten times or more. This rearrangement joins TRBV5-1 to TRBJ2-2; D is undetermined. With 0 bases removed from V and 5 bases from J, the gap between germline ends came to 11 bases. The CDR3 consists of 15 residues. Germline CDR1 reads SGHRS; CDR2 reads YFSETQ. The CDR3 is CASSLASRITGELFF. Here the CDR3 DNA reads TGCGCCAGCAGCTTGGCTTCCAGGATTACCGGGGAGCTGTTTTTT.

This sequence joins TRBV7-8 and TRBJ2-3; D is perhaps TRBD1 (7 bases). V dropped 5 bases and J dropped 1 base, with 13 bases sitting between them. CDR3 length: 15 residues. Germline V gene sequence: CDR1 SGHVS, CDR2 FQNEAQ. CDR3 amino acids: CASSPGGSRTDTQYF. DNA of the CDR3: TGTGCCAGCAGCCCAGGGGGGAGTCGCACAGATACGCAGTATTTT.